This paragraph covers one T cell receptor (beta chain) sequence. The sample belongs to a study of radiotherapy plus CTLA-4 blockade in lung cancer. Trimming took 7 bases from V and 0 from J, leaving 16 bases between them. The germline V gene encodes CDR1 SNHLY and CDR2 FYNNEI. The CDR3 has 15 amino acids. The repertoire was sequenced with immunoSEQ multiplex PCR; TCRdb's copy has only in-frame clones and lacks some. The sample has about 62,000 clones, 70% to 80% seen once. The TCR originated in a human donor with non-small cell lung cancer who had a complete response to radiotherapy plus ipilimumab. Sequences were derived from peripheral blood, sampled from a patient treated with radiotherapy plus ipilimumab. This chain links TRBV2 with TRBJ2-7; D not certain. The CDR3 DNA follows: TGTGCCAGCACCCCCCAGGCCTATAGCTCCTACGAGCAGTACTTC. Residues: CASTPQAYSSYEQYF.